This entry is about one T cell receptor (beta chain). These data are taken from a study of blood T cells in healthy people across ages. Study-wide context: Through template switching, about one barcoded beta molecule was captured per two T cells, as measured in model experiments.

PCR was performed a second time for roughly 6 to 12 cycles using a sample-barcoded 5' primer and a J-beta primer mix. TCRdb fed the 5' RACE reads into MiXCR, producing one record per CDR3 protein. The table lists roughly 570,000 distinct CDR3 sequences, 25% to 30% of them singletons. Germline V gene lookup returns CDR1 KGHDR and CDR2 SFDVKD. Deletions cut 6 bases from V and 3 bases from J, with 16 bases between. The CDR3 sequence is 15 residues long. The chain uses TRBV24-1 and TRBJ1-1; possibly TRBD1 for D (6 bases). This sequence was found in a woman in her 70s in good health. The specimen sequenced was blood. CDR3 DNA: TGTGCCACCAGTTCCTCTAGGGGGGGCGACACTGAAGCTTTCTTT. Translating it yields CATSSSRGGDTEAFF.